What follows describes a single T cell receptor beta chain. What it binds is not known. Healthy bone marrow donors made up the donors. Germline CDR1 KGHSH, CDR2 LQKENI. The CDR3 has 12 amino acids. V lost 5 bases and J lost 14, with 16 bases in between. These data are taken from a study of cytomegalovirus exposure and HLA in healthy donors. Study overall: Assignment to the Caucasian-associated ancestry cluster applied to over 70% of the roughly 420 genotyped donors.

With 60 Vbeta and 13 Jbeta primers, the PCR was carried out. Profiling relied on immunoSEQ multiplex PCR, and the TCRdb table lists in-frame clones only, not all of them. The sample records approximately 210,000 clones, approximately 80% being singletons. Study observations and caveats: When analyzed later, a missense DCLRE1C variant was found to be linked to TCR beta V- and J-gene trimming.

The chain combines TRBV18 with TRBJ2-1; D perhaps matches TRBD2 (5 bases). The material sequenced was PBMCs. The receptor's source is a woman in her fifties or sixties in good health and CMV-seropositive. The CDR3 spells CASSSHGREEFF. CDR3 nucleotide sequence: TGTGCCAGCTCATCTCACGGCCGGGAAGAGTTCTTC.